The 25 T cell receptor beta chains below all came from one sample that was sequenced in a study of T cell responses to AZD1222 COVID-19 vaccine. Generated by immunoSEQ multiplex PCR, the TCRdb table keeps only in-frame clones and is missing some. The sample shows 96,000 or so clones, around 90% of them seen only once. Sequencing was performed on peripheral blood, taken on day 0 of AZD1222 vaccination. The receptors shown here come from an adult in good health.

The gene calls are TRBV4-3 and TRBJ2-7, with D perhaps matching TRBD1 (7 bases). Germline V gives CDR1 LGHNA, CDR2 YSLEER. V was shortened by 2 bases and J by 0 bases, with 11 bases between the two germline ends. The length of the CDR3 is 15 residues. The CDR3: CASSQWRDSSYEQYF. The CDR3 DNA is TGCGCCAGCAGCCAATGGAGGGACAGCTCCTACGAGCAGTACTTC.

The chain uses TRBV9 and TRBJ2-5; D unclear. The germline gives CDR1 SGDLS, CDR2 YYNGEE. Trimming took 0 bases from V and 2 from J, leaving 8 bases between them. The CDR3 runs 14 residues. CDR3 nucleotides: TGTGCCAGCAGCGTAGCTACAAATCAAGAGACCCAGTACTTC. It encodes CASSVATNQETQYF.

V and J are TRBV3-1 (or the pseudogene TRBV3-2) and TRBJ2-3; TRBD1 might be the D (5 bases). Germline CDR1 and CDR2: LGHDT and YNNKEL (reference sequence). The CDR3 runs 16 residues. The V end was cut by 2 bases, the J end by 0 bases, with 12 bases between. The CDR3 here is CASSQWKAGSTDTQYF. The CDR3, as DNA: TGTGCCAGCAGCCAATGGAAGGCAGGGAGCACAGATACGCAGTATTTT.

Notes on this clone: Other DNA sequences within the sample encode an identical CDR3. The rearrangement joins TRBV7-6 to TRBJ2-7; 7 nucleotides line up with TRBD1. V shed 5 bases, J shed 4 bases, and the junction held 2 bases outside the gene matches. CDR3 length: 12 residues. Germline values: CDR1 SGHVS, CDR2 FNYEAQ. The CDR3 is CASSQDRYEQYF. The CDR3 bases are TGTGCCAGCAGCCAGGACAGGTACGAGCAGTACTTC.

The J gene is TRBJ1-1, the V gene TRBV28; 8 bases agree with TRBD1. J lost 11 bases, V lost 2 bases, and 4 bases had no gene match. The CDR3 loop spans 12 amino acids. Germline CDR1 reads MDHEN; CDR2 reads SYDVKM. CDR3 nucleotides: TGTGCCAGCAGTTTAAGGGACAGGAGGGCTTTCTTT. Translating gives CASSLRDRRAFF.

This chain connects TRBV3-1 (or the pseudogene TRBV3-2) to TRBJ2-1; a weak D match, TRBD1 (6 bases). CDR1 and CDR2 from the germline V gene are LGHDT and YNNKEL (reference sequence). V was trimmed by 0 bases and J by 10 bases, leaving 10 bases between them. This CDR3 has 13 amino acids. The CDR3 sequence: CASSQDLRGEQFF. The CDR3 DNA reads TGTGCCAGCAGCCAAGATCTCAGGGGCGAGCAGTTCTTC.

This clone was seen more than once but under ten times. CDR3 loop: CASTPGGRADTQYF. Written as DNA, the CDR3 is TGTGCCAGCACCCCGGGAGGTCGGGCAGATACGCAGTATTTT. The chain employs TRBV7-3 and TRBJ2-3, with 7 bases lining up with TRBD2. The CDR3 has 14 residues. CDR1 is SGHTA and CDR2 is FQGTGA in the germline V gene. Trimming removed 7 bases from V and 4 bases from J; junction bases left unmatched: 8.

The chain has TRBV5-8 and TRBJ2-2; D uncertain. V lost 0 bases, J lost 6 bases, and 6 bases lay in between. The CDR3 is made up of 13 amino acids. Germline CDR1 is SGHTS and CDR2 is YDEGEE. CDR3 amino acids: CASSLVKPGELFF. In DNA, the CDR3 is TGTGCCAGCAGCTTGGTGAAGCCCGGGGAGCTGTTTTTT.

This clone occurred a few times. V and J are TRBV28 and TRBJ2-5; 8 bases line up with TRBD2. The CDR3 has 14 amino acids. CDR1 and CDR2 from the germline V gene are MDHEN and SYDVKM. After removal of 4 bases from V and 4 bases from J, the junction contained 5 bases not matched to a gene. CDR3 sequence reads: CASSSLGGGETQYF. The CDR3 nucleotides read TGTGCCAGCAGTTCCCTCGGGGGGGGAGAGACCCAGTACTTC.

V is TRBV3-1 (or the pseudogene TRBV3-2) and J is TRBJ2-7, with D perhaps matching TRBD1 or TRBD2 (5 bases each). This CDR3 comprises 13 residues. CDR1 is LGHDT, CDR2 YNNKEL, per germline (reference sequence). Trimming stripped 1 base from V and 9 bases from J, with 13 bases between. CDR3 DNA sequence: TGTGCCAGCAGCCAAGGAGGGGCCAGATCGCAGTACTTC. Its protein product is CASSQGGARSQYF.

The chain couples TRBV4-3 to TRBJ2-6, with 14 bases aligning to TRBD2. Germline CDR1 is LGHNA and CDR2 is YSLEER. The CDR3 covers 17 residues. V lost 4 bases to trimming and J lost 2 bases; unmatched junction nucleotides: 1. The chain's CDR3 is CASSRLAGGPGANVLTF. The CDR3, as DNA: TGCGCCAGCAGCCGACTAGCGGGAGGGCCTGGGGCCAACGTCCTGACTTTC.

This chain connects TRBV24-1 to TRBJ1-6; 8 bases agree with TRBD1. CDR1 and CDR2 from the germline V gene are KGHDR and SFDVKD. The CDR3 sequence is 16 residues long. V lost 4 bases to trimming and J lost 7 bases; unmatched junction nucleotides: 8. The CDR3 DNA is TGTGCCACCAGTGACTCCAGACAGGGGCCAAATTCACCCCTCCACTTT. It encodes CATSDSRQGPNSPLHF.

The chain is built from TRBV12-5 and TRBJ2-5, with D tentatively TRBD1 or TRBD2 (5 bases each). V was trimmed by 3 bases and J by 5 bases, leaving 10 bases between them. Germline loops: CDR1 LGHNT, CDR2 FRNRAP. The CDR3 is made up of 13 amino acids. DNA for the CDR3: TGTGCTAGTGGTTTTGCAGGGAGCGAGACCCAGTACTTC. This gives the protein CASGFAGSETQYF.

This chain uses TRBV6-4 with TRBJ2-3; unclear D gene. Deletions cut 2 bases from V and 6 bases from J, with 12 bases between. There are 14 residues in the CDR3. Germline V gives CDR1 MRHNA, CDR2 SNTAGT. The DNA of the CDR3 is TGTGCCAGCAGTGACGAGACGGGCTCCGATACGCAGTATTTT. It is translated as CASSDETGSDTQYF.

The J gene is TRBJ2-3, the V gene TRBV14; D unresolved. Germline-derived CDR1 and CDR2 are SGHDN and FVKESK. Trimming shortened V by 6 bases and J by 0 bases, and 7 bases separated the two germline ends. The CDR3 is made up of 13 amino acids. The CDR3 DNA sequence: TGTGCCAGCAGGGGCCAGAGCACAGATACGCAGTATTTT. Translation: CASRGQSTDTQYF.

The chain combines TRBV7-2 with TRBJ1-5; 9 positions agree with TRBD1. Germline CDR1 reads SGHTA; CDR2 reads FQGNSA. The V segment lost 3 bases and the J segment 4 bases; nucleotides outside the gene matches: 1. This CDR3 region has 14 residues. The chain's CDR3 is CASSFGTGNQPQHF. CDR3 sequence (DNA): TGTGCCAGCAGCTTCGGGACAGGGAATCAGCCCCAGCATTTT.

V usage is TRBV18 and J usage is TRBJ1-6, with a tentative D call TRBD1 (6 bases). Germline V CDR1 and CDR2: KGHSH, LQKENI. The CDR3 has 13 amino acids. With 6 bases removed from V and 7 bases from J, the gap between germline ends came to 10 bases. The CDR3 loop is CASSPGENSPLHF. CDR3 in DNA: TGTGCCAGCTCTCCAGGGGAGAATTCACCCCTCCACTTT. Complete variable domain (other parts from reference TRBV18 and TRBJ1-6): NAGVMQNPRHLVRRRGQEARLRCSPMKGHSHVYWYRQLPEEGLKFMVYLQKENIIDESGMPKERFSAEFPKEGPSILRIQQVVRGDSAAYFCASSPGENSPLHFGNGTRLTVT.

As DNA, the CDR3 is TGTGCCAGCAGAACAGGGAGTGGGTACGAGCAGTACTTC. This gives the protein CASRTGSGYEQYF. This chain connects TRBV6-5 to TRBJ2-7; tentatively, D is TRBD1 (6 bases). The CDR3 length is 13 residues. Germline V gives CDR1 MNHEY, CDR2 SVGAGI. Trimming removed 6 bases from V and 4 bases from J, with 13 bases in between.

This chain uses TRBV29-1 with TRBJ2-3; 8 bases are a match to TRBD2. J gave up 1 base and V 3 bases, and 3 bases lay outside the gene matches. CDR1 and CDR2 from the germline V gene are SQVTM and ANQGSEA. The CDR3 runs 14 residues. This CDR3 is CSVDTSGGTDTQYF. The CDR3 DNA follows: TGCAGCGTTGACACTAGCGGAGGCACAGATACGCAGTATTTT.

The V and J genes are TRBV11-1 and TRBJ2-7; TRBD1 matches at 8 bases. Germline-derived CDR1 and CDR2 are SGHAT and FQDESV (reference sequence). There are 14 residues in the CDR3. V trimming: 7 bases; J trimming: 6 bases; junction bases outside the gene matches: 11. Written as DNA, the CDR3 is TGTGCCAGCACCCCGGGACAGGAAGGCGGCGAGCAGTACTTC. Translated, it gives CASTPGQEGGEQYF.

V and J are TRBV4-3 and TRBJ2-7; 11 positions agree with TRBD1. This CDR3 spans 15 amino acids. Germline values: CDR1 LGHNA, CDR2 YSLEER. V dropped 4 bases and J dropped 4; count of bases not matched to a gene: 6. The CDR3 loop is CASSPWTGGGYEQYF. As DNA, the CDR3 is TGCGCCAGCAGCCCCTGGACAGGGGGCGGGTACGAGCAGTACTTC.

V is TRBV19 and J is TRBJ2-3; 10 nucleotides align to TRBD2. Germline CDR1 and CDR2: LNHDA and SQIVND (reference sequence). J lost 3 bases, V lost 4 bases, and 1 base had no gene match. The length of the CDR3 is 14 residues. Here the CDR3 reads CASSRTSGTDTQYF. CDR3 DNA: TGTGCCAGTAGTAGGACTAGCGGAACAGATACGCAGTATTTT.

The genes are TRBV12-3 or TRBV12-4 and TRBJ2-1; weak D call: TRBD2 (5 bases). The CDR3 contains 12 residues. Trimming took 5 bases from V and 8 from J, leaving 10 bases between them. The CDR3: CASSPGGDEQFF. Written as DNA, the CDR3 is TGTGCCAGCAGTCCCGGAGGTGATGAGCAGTTCTTC.

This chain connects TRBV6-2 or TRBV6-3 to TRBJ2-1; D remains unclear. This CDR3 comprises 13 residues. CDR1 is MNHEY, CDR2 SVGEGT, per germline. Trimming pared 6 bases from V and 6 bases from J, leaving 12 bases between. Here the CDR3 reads CASSPHLTNEQFF. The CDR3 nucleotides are TGTGCCAGCAGCCCTCACCTGACCAATGAGCAGTTCTTC.

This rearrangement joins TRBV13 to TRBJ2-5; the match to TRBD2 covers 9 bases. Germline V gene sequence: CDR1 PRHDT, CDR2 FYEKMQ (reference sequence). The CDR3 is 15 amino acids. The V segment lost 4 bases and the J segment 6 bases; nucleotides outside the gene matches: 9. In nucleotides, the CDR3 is TGTGCCAGCAGCTCCTCAGGACTAGCGCCAAAGACCCAGTACTTC. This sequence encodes CASSSSGLAPKTQYF. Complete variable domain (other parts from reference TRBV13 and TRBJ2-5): AAGVIQSPRHLIKEKRETATLKCYPIPRHDTVYWYQQGPGQDPQFLISFYEKMQSDKGSIPDRFSAQQFSDYHSELNMSSLELGDSALYFCASSSSGLAPKTQYFGPGTRLLVL.